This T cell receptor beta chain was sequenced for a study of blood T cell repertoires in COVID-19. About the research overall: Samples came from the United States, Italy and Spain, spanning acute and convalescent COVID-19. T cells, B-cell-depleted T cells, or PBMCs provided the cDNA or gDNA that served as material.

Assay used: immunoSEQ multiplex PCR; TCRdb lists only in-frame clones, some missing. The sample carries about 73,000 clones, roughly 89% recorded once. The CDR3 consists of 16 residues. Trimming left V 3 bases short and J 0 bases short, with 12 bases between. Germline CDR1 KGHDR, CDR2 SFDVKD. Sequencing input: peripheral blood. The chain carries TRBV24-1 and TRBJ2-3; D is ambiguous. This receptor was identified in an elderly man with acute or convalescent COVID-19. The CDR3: CATSDPGPTSTDTQYF. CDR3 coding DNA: TGTGCCACCAGTGATCCGGGTCCGACGAGCACAGATACGCAGTATTTT.